This is a list of T cell receptor beta chains from one sample in a study of blood T cells in healthy people across ages. From the 5' RACE reads, TCRdb called clonotypes with MiXCR, one entry per CDR3 protein. The profile shows roughly 2 million distinct CDR3 sequences, around half of them singletons. Source material: blood. The receptors come from a middle-aged woman in good health. CDR3s include the opening cysteine and the closing phenylalanine or tryptophan. D genes are given only for firm matches. Clone size appears in some rows only: once, few, many, or a class for an expanded clone.

V gene	clone size	D gene	J gene	CDR3 protein	CDR3 DNA
TRBV6-1	-	TRBD1	TRBJ1-4	CASGKTGTGNEKLFF	TGTGCCAGCGGAAAGACAGGGACAGGGAATGAAAAACTGTTTTTT
TRBV6-5	-	-	TRBJ1-2	CASRPTDNYGYTF	TGTGCCAGCAGGCCGACAGACAACTATGGCTACACCTTC
TRBV4-1	-	-	TRBJ1-1	CASSQDSQRRRGAFF	TGCGCCAGCAGCCAAGACTCTCAAAGGAGGCGCGGGGCTTTCTTT
TRBV7-2	-	-	TRBJ2-3	CASSLAQTRGTQYF	TGTGCCAGCAGCTTAGCACAGACTAGGGGTACGCAGTATTTT
TRBV7-2	-	TRBD2	TRBJ2-3	CASSRRLAGGRDTQYF	TGTGCCAGCAGCAGGAGACTAGCGGGGGGGCGGGATACGCAGTATTTT
TRBV25-1	few	-	TRBJ2-1	CASSVSASADNEQFF	TGTGCCAGCAGTGTATCGGCTAGCGCAGACAATGAGCAGTTCTTC
TRBV6-5	once	TRBD2	TRBJ2-5	CASSYSRTSLETQYF	TGTGCCAGCAGTTATTCTCGGACTAGCCTAGAGACCCAGTACTTC
TRBV7-2	-	TRBD1	TRBJ2-5	CASSSALGQAVGTQYF	TGTGCCAGCAGCTCAGCGCTAGGACAGGCTGTAGGGACCCAGTACTTC
TRBV12-3/TRBV12-4	-	TRBD1	TRBJ2-3	CASSTRGQGILLRPDTQYF	TGTGCCAGCAGCACAAGGGGACAGGGAATTTTACTTCGTCCAGATACGCAGTATTTT
TRBV20-1	-	TRBD2	TRBJ2-1	CSASLPGGRGGSYNEQFF	TGCAGTGCTAGCCTCCCCGGGGGTCGGGGGGGATCCTACAATGAGCAGTTCTTC
TRBV6-2/TRBV6-3	few	-	TRBJ2-7	CASSPRLQGRYEQYF	TGTGCCAGCAGTCCGCGATTACAGGGGAGGTACGAGCAGTACTTT
TRBV7-2	few	-	TRBJ2-3	CASSDHSGSRDTQYF	TGTGCCAGCAGCGATCATTCCGGGTCTAGGGATACGCAGTATTTT
TRBV11-3	-	-	TRBJ2-1	CASSPPGTPGWQFF	TGTGCCAGCAGCCCCCCCGGGACACCGGGATGGCAGTTCTTC
TRBV12-3/TRBV12-4	-	TRBD1	TRBJ1-2	CASNQGVNYGYTF	TGTGCCAGCAACCAGGGGGTGAACTATGGCTACACCTTC
TRBV27	once	TRBD1	TRBJ2-5	CASSRIRDSPQETQYF	TGTGCCAGCAGCCGCATCCGGGACAGCCCTCAAGAGACCCAGTACTTC
TRBV4-3	-	-	TRBJ2-7	CASSQEVRGSSYEQYF	TGCGCCAGCAGCCAAGAAGTCAGGGGCAGCTCCTACGAGCAGTACTTC
TRBV4-3	-	TRBD2	TRBJ2-1	CASSQERGATYNEQFF	TGCGCCAGCAGCCAAGAGCGGGGGGCGACCTACAATGAGCAGTTCTTC
TRBV20-1	-	TRBD1	TRBJ2-5	CSARPLQGMVGTQYF	TGCAGTGCTAGACCTTTACAGGGGATGGTGGGGACCCAGTACTTC
TRBV7-2	many	TRBD1	TRBJ1-2	CASSRDRVNYGYTF	TGTGCCAGCAGTCGTGACAGGGTTAACTATGGCTACACCTTC
TRBV7-2	-	-	TRBJ1-6	CASSEPGVRNSPLHF	TGTGCCAGCAGCGAACCAGGGGTACGGAATTCACCCCTCCACTTT
TRBV21-1	-	-	TRBJ1-2	CASSKGVGISFGYTF	TGTGCCAGCAGCAAAGGGGTGGGGATCAGCTTTGGCTACACCTTC
TRBV4-2	-	-	TRBJ2-7	CASSQDERVSIYEQYF	TGTGCCAGCAGCCAAGATGAACGAGTCTCTATCTACGAGCAGTACTTC
TRBV9	few	-	TRBJ2-1	CASNEGGYNEQFF	TGTGCCAGCAACGAGGGGGGATACAATGAGCAGTTCTTC
TRBV7-2	-	TRBD2	TRBJ2-1	CASSFLIAGLNEQFF	TGTGCCAGCAGCTTCCTCATAGCGGGTTTGAATGAGCAGTTCTTC
TRBV9	-	-	TRBJ2-6	CASSVDFGGRDGANVLTF	TGTGCCAGCAGCGTAGATTTTGGGGGCAGGGATGGGGCCAACGTCCTGACTTTC
TRBV6-5	-	TRBD2	TRBJ2-5	CASSYGRGTTQETQYF	TGTGCCAGCAGTTACGGGCGCGGGACTACTCAAGAGACCCAGTACTTC
TRBV7-2	many	-	TRBJ2-3	CASSLQGKDTQYF	TGTGCCAGCAGCTTACAGGGAAAGGATACGCAGTATTTT
TRBV12-3/TRBV12-4	-	-	TRBJ2-5	CASSSTADLQETQYF	TGTGCCAGCAGTTCCACCGCGGACCTCCAAGAGACCCAGTACTTC
TRBV20-1	-	-	TRBJ1-2	CSARGGTFFSYGYTF	TGCAGTGCTAGAGGGGGGACATTTTTTAGCTATGGCTACACCTTC
TRBV5-1	few	TRBD2	TRBJ2-3	CASSSAGAPSIDTQYF	TGCGCCAGCAGCTCAGCGGGGGCCCCCTCCATTGATACGCAGTATTTT
TRBV5-6	few	-	TRBJ2-5	CASSFSTGAEVETQYF	TGTGCCAGCAGCTTTTCCACCGGGGCCGAGGTGGAGACCCAGTACTTC
TRBV19	-	-	TRBJ2-4	CASSIFGVRGMGNIQYF	TGTGCCAGTAGTATATTCGGTGTCAGGGGTATGGGAAACATTCAGTACTTC
TRBV20-1	-	TRBD2	TRBJ2-3	CSARDRFRRGGSDTQYF	TGCAGTGCTAGAGATCGGTTTCGGCGGGGGGGCTCAGATACGCAGTATTTT
TRBV5-1	-	TRBD1	TRBJ2-1	CASIIGTGKYNEQFF	TGCGCCAGCATCATCGGGACAGGGAAATACAATGAGCAGTTCTTC
TRBV7-9	-	-	TRBJ2-3	CASRLRGLALTDTQYF	TGTGCCAGCAGGCTAAGAGGGCTAGCGTTAACAGATACGCAGTATTTT
TRBV20-1	-	-	TRBJ1-2	CSAVGHLGGYTF	TGCAGTGCTGTAGGGCATTTGGGTGGCTACACCTTC
TRBV19	-	-	TRBJ2-5	CASSMGARETQYF	TGTGCCAGTAGTATGGGGGCGAGGGAGACCCAGTACTTC
TRBV6-1	-	TRBD1	TRBJ2-5	CASSVYRDSQETQYF	TGTGCCAGCAGTGTCTACCGGGACAGCCAAGAGACCCAGTACTTC
TRBV20-1	-	TRBD1	TRBJ2-5	CSARDPDRDEQYF	TGCAGTGCTAGAGACCCCGACAGGGATGAGCAGTACTTC
TRBV29-1	-	TRBD1	TRBJ2-3	CSVEGRRQGIDTQYF	TGCAGCGTTGAAGGGCGCCGACAGGGGATAGATACGCAGTATTTT
TRBV5-1	-	-	TRBJ2-1	CACRQAGNEQFF	TGCGCCTGCAGACAGGCCGGTAATGAGCAGTTCTTC
TRBV4-2	-	TRBD2	TRBJ2-1	CASSQGLAGDHEQFF	TGTGCCAGCAGCCAAGGACTAGCGGGGGATCATGAGCAGTTCTTC
TRBV12-3/TRBV12-4	-	-	TRBJ1-2	CASSLWSDGYTF	TGTGCCAGCAGTTTATGGTCTGATGGCTACACCTTC
TRBV27	-	-	TRBJ2-1	CASSSNRANEQFF	TGTGCCAGCAGTTCAAACAGGGCCAATGAGCAGTTCTTC
TRBV9	-	-	TRBJ2-7	CASSVEGVPSYEQYF	TGTGCCAGCAGCGTAGAGGGGGTGCCCTCCTACGAGCAGTACTTC